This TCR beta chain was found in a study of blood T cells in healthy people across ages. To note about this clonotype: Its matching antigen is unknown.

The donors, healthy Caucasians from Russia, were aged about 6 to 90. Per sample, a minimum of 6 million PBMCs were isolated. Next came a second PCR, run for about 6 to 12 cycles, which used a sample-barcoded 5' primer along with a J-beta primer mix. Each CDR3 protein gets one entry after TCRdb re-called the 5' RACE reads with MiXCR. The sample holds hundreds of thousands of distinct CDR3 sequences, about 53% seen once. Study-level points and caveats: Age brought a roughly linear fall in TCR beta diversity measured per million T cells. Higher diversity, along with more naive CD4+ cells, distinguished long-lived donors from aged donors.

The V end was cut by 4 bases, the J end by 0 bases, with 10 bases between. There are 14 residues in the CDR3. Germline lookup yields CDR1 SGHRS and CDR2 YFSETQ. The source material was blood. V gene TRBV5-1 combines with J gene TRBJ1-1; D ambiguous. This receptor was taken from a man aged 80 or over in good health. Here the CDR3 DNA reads TGCGCCAGCAGCATCGGGCGAATGAACACTGAAGCTTTCTTT. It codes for CASSIGRMNTEAFF.